Following are 9 T cell receptor beta chains from one sample sequenced in a study of breast tumors, draining lymph nodes, adjacent tissues. A single record per CDR3 protein comes from TCRdb applying MiXCR to the multiplex PCR reads. The sample holds about 53,000 distinct CDR3 sequences, under 55% seen once. The sample comprised breast tumor tissue. Every receptor here comes from a female donor with breast cancer. Some clones in this sample may be carry-over from other donors' samples.

Concerning this clonotype: The junction and the germline gene differ at one end; a read error may be behind it. The rearrangement uses TRBV29-1 and TRBJ1-1; possibly TRBD1 for D (6 bases). Germline-derived CDR1 and CDR2 are SQVTM and ANQGSEA. The CDR3 loop spans 13 amino acids. CDR3 amino acids: CSTLTGSNTEASF. The DNA for the CDR3 is TGCAGCACCTTGACAGGATCGAACACTGAAGCTTCCTTT.

This clonotype was observed a single time. V and J are TRBV19 and TRBJ2-3; D may be TRBD1 or TRBD2 (6 bases each). Trimming stripped 7 bases from V and 6 bases from J, with 23 bases between. Germline CDR1 LNHDA, CDR2 SQIVND (reference sequence). CDR3 length: 16 residues. The CDR3, as DNA: TGTGCCAGTACCCACACTTCAGGGGACTGGGGGGATACGCAGTATTTT. Residues: CASTHTSGDWGDTQYF. Variable domain in full (rest from reference TRBV19 and TRBJ2-3): DGGITQSPKYLFRKEGQNVTLSCEQNLNHDAMYWYRQDPGQGLRLIYYSQIVNDFQKGDIAEGYSVSREKKESFPLTVTSAQKNPTAFYLCASTHTSGDWGDTQYFGPGTRLTVL.

This sequence joins TRBV2 and TRBJ2-3; 13 bases match TRBD2. The CDR3 runs to 17 residues. CDR1 SNHLY and CDR2 FYNNEI come from the germline V gene. J lost 2 bases, V lost 5 bases, and 7 bases had no gene match. CDR3 DNA sequence: TGTGCCAGCAGTCCGGGACTAGCGGGAAGTAACACAGATACGCAGTATTTT. This translates into CASSPGLAGSNTDTQYF.

Ten or more counts support this clonotype. The chain carries TRBV7-2 and TRBJ2-5; D not resolved. Germline CDR1 SGHTA, CDR2 FQGNSA. The V and J ends lost 1 base and 4 bases respectively, with 13 bases between them. There are 15 residues in the CDR3. The DNA of the CDR3 is TGTGCCAGCAGCTTAGATGTACACGCGACAGAGACCCAGTACTTC. This translates into CASSLDVHATETQYF.

The gene calls are TRBV29-1 and TRBJ2-5; 8 bases line up with TRBD2. The length of the CDR3 is 13 residues. Unmatched junction bases numbered 8, after V lost 7 bases and J lost 4 bases. CDR1 and CDR2 (germline): SQVTM, ANQGSEA. CDR3 in DNA: TGCAGCGCGGCCGACGGGGGGGGAGAGACCCAGTACTTC. This sequence encodes CSAADGGGETQYF.

As regards this clonotype: A clone one base away is much larger, so this may be a read error. This likely comes from a read error, as the CDR3 has no conserved phenylalanine or tryptophan at its end. V gene TRBV4-2 combines with J gene TRBJ1-1; D ambiguous. CDR3 length: 13 residues. Germline CDR1 reads LGHNA; CDR2 reads YNFKEQ. V lost 5 bases, J lost 3 bases, and 10 bases lay in between. The CDR3 sequence: CASSADLDTEAFC. DNA of the CDR3: TGTGCCAGCAGCGCCGACTTGGACACTGAAGCTTTCTGT.

Here the CDR3 reads CSARRGGTHEQYF. CDR3 nucleotide sequence: TGCAGTGCTAGACGGGGCGGGACCCACGAGCAGTACTTC. The rearrangement uses TRBV20-1 and TRBJ2-7; tentative D call: TRBD2 (6 bases). Germline CDR1 and CDR2: DFQATT and SNEGSKA (reference sequence). The V end lost 2 bases, the J end lost 5 bases, and 13 bases lay between the germline ends. The CDR3 contains 13 residues.

This clonotype was seen ten or more times. The chain links TRBV7-9 to TRBJ2-3, with 10 bases fitting TRBD1. V shed 6 bases and J 2 bases; nucleotides not matched to a gene: 5. CDR3 length: 15 amino acids. From germline, CDR1 is SEHNR and CDR2 FQNEAQ (reference sequence). The DNA for the CDR3 is TGTGCCAGCAGGGGAGACAGGGGGCCCACAGATACGCAGTATTTT. Translation: CASRGDRGPTDTQYF.

This clonotype was seen many times. The chain recombines TRBV7-2 with TRBJ2-4; TRBD1 agrees at 10 bases. The CDR3 runs to 16 residues. The J segment lost 2 bases and the V segment lost 5 bases, leaving 6 bases of the junction unmatched. The germline gives CDR1 SGHTA, CDR2 FQGNSA. The DNA for the CDR3 is TGTGCCAGCAGCCCCGGGACAGGGGTTCCCAAAAACATTCAGTACTTC. It translates to CASSPGTGVPKNIQYF.